The rows below give T cell receptor beta chains drawn from one sample of a study of cytomegalovirus exposure and HLA in healthy donors. TCRdb keeps only in-frame clones here, not all; method: immunoSEQ multiplex PCR. The sample includes around 120,000 clones, around 80% of them seen just once. What was sequenced was PBMCs. Receptor source: a female donor in good health and CMV-seropositive. The CDR3 runs from the conserved cysteine through the conserved F or W. The order of the fields is D gene, V gene, clone size, J gene, CDR3 DNA, CDR3 protein. A D gene is named only where the DNA matches it firmly. Clone size, where shown, is once, few, many, or a class for clones that have expanded.

NA,TRBV15,few,TRBJ1-4,TGTGCCACCAGCAGAGAAAACCCCGGGAGTGAAAAACTGTTTTTT,CATSRENPGSEKLFF
TRBD1,TRBV11-2,NA,TRBJ2-7,TGTGCCAGCAGCCTAGCCAGGGGGCAATACGAGCAGTACTTC,CASSLARGQYEQYF
NA,TRBV29-1,NA,TRBJ2-7,TGCAGCGTTTCCAGCTCCTACGAGCAGTACTTC,CSVSSSYEQYF
NA,TRBV7-2,NA,TRBJ1-4,TGTGCCAGCAGCCCACAGGGTCTTAATGAAAAACTGTTTTTT,CASSPQGLNEKLFF
TRBD1,TRBV5-4,NA,TRBJ1-2,TGTGCCAGCAGCTCATGGACAGGGCCGTCGTATGGCTACACCTTC,CASSSWTGPSYGYTF
TRBD1,TRBV4-1,NA,TRBJ1-1,TGCGCCAGCAGCCGACGTCTCGGGACAGAGAACACTGAAGCTTTCTTT,CASSRRLGTENTEAFF
NA,TRBV4-3,NA,TRBJ1-1,TGCGCCAGCAGCCCAGTCAAGGTGATCGGGGACACTGAAGCTTTCTTT,CASSPVKVIGDTEAFF
TRBD2,TRBV5-1,NA,TRBJ2-7,TGCGCCAGCAGCTTGGAGGCTAGCGGGAGCCTCGAGCAGTACTTC,CASSLEASGSLEQYF
TRBD1,TRBV5-1,NA,TRBJ2-2,TGCGCCAGCAGCCAACAGGGGGCAGACACCGGGGAGCTGTTTTTT,CASSQQGADTGELFF
NA,TRBV7-8,NA,TRBJ1-1,TGTGCCAGCAGCTCACGTTGGGAGTCTGAAGCTTTCTTT,CASSSRWESEAFF
NA,TRBV28,few,TRBJ2-7,TGTGCCAGCAGCCTACAGGGAGGGCGGGACGAGCAGTACTTC,CASSLQGGRDEQYF
NA,TRBV29-1,NA,TRBJ2-5,TGCAGCGTTGACGCAGGTTACCAAGAGACCCAGTACTTC,CSVDAGYQETQYF
NA,TRBV28,NA,TRBJ2-5,TGTGCCAGCCAGGCCAGTGGGACCCAGTACTTC,CASQASGTQYF